Sequencing of this TCR beta chain was carried out in a study of CD8+ T cells in alopecia areata. About the study: Those patients who were treated received oral tofacitinib, which was given at 5 to 10 mg twice daily for moderate-to-severe alopecia areata. The study gave tofacitinib for 6 to 18 months, then 6 months off drug. Study observations and caveats: Lesional scalp exceeded normal scalp in clonality, especially in alopecia totalis/universalis. Resident alphabeta T-cell populations of normal skin are likewise subject to sequencing in scalp samples.

As concerns this clone: Antigen specificity is unknown.

Reverse transcribed after extraction, RNA yielded cDNA as the sequencing template. Libraries were prepared by immunoSEQ multiplex PCR; TCRdb keeps only in-frame clonotypes and omits some of them. The sample gives 190,000 or so clones, roughly 60% of which show up once; 5.5% is in the top ten. Trimming cost V 2 bases and J 4 bases; bases outside gene matches: 3. Germline-derived CDR1 and CDR2 are SGHRS and YFSETQ. This CDR3 comprises 13 residues. Treatment indicated: oral pan-JAK inhibitor, 5-10 mg twice daily. Sequences were derived from CD4+ T cells sorted from blood, sampled at week 24, from a patient treated with tofacitinib. V usage is TRBV5-1 and J usage is TRBJ2-7; 7 bases line up with TRBD1. The receptor was isolated from a human donor with alopecia areata. CDR3 DNA: TGCGCCAGCAGCTTTACACAGGGGTACGAGCAGTACTTC. This encodes CASSFTQGYEQYF.